Following are 24 T cell receptor beta chains from one sample sequenced in a study of cytomegalovirus exposure and HLA in healthy donors. The table came from immunoSEQ multiplex PCR; TCRdb's copy has only in-frame clones and leaves some out. The top ten clones hold approximately 2% of a sample with 130,000 or so clones, approximately 81% of them seen once. The specimen sequenced was PBMCs. The source is a woman in her thirties in good health and CMV-seronegative.

The chain couples TRBV30 to TRBJ1-4; D is possibly TRBD1 (6 bases). V was shortened by 7 bases and J by 13 bases, with 16 bases between the two germline ends. CDR1 is GTSNPN and CDR2 is SVGIG in the germline V gene (reference sequence). The CDR3 runs to 11 residues. CDR3 coding DNA: TGTGCCTTGAAACAGGGTTTAAGACTGTTTTTT. It specifies CALKQGLRLFF.

The rearrangement uses TRBV11-3 and TRBJ2-7, with a weak D call TRBD1 (5 bases). The V gene's germline CDR1 is SGHNT and CDR2 YENEEA. The V end was cut by 5 bases, the J end by 0 bases, with 17 bases between. The CDR3 has 16 amino acids. The CDR3: CASSPFRVRSSYEQYF. DNA for the CDR3: TGTGCCAGCAGCCCCTTCAGGGTTCGTTCCTCCTACGAGCAGTACTTC.

J is TRBJ1-2 and V is TRBV6-5; 9 bases are shared with TRBD1. Trimming took 2 bases from V and 2 from J; bases not matched to a gene: 0. CDR3 length: 14 residues. Germline V gives CDR1 MNHEY, CDR2 SVGAGI. CDR3: CASSYGTGNYGYTF. The CDR3 coding sequence is TGTGCCAGCAGTTACGGGACAGGGAACTATGGCTACACCTTC.

This chain connects TRBV19 to TRBJ2-1; tentative D call: TRBD2 (6 bases). Germline assignment: CDR1 LNHDA and CDR2 SQIVND (reference sequence). This CDR3 is 13 amino acids long. The germline V and J ends were trimmed by 8 bases and 8 bases, with 16 bases remaining between them. CDR3 coding DNA: TGTGCCAGTGAGACTCAGGGAGGATATGAGCAGTTCTTC. Amino acid sequence: CASETQGGYEQFF.

This clone was detected once. J is TRBJ1-1 and V is TRBV7-9, with 7 positions matching TRBD1. Germline CDR1 is SEHNR and CDR2 is FQNEAQ (reference sequence). This CDR3 contains 16 residues. V shed 5 bases and J 2 bases; nucleotides not matched to a gene: 11. CDR3 protein: CASSLTPGQFNTEAFF. In DNA form, the CDR3 reads TGTGCCAGCAGCCTCACCCCGGGACAGTTTAACACTGAAGCTTTCTTT.

This clone was counted once. This chain links TRBV18 with TRBJ2-2, with no clear D. Trimming took 4 bases from V and 0 from J, leaving 9 bases between them. The CDR3 runs 15 residues. Germline values: CDR1 KGHSH, CDR2 LQKENI. CDR3 nucleotides: TGTGCCAGCTCACTAATACACGCGAACACCGGGGAGCTGTTTTTT. Translated, it gives CASSLIHANTGELFF.

As for this clone: Other DNA sequences in this specimen translate into the identical CDR3. The chain carries TRBV18 and TRBJ2-5; D is uncertain. Trimming removed 3 bases at V and 3 bases at J, with 2 bases between. In germline, CDR1 is KGHSH, CDR2 LQKENI. This CDR3 is built from 11 residues. The CDR3 DNA reads TGTGCCAGCTCACCTAAAGAGACCCAGTACTTC. Its translation: CASSPKETQYF. Full variable domain (missing parts from reference TRBV18 and TRBJ2-5): NAGVMQNPRHLVRRRGQEARLRCSPMKGHSHVYWYRQLPEEGLKFMVYLQKENIIDESGMPKERFSAEFPKEGPSILRIQQVVRGDSAAYFCASSPKETQYFGPGTRLLVL.

This clone was seen only a few times. The chain is built from TRBV7-8 and TRBJ1-1, with no clear D. The CDR3 length is 14 residues. Germline loops: CDR1 SGHVS, CDR2 FQNEAQ. With 0 bases removed from V and 1 base from J, the gap between germline ends came to 6 bases. The CDR3 nucleotides are TGTGCCAGCAGCTTAGCTTCAGGGAACACTGAAGCTTTCTTT. Protein: CASSLASGNTEAFF.

This clone was detected once. This CDR3 is CASSRVVSQPQHF. In nucleotides, the CDR3 is TGTGCCAGCAGCCGGGTGGTGAGTCAGCCCCAGCATTTT. The chain links TRBV7-2 to TRBJ1-5, with D unclear. V lost 5 bases, J lost 6 bases, and 11 bases lay in between. The CDR3 is made up of 13 amino acids. Germline V gives CDR1 SGHTA, CDR2 FQGNSA.

V is TRBV6-5 and J is TRBJ2-7; 9 bases fit TRBD2. Looked up from germline, CDR1 is MNHEY and CDR2 is SVGAGI. The V segment lost 8 bases and the J segment 7 bases; nucleotides outside the gene matches: 9. CDR3 size: 13 residues. In DNA form, the CDR3 reads TGTGCCAGCTCCCCTAGCGGGGCTGGGGAGCAGTACTTC. Residues: CASSPSGAGEQYF.

J is TRBJ2-5 and V is TRBV5-1; weak D call: TRBD2 (5 bases). This CDR3 is 15 amino acids long. Trimming took 2 bases from V and 4 from J, leaving 15 bases between them. Germline CDR1 and CDR2: SGHRS and YFSETQ. CDR3 nucleotides: TGCGCCAGCAGCTTCTCTGCGGGCCCGAGAGAGACCCAGTACTTC. This translates into CASSFSAGPRETQYF.

The V and J genes are TRBV7-2 and TRBJ2-3, with D perhaps matching TRBD2 (6 bases). Germline V gene lookup returns CDR1 SGHTA and CDR2 FQGNSA. V shed 5 bases and J shed 4 bases, with 13 bases lying between them. CDR3 length: 14 residues. CDR3 sequence reads: CASSPLLASDTQYF. Written as DNA, the CDR3 is TGTGCCAGCAGCCCCTTACTAGCCTCAGATACGCAGTATTTT.

The rearrangement links TRBV19 to TRBJ2-3; TRBD2 might be the D (5 bases). The V end lost 3 bases, the J end lost 5 bases, and 9 bases lay between the germline ends. CDR1 LNHDA and CDR2 SQIVND come from the germline V gene (reference sequence). This CDR3 contains 13 residues. The CDR3: CASSISGKDTQYF. DNA for the CDR3: TGTGCCAGTAGTATCTCGGGAAAAGATACGCAGTATTTT.

The CDR3, as DNA: TGTGCCAGCAAACTAGCGGGGGAACCATACGAGCAGTACTTC. Amino acid sequence: CASKLAGEPYEQYF. The J gene is TRBJ2-7, the V gene TRBV6-5, with 11 nucleotides matching TRBD2. Germline assignment: CDR1 MNHEY and CDR2 SVGAGI. The CDR3 contains 14 residues. With V trimmed by 7 bases and J by 4 bases, 6 bases remained unmatched.

The genes are TRBV28 and TRBJ2-5, with 8 nucleotides matching TRBD2. V lost 2 bases, J lost 7 bases, and 3 bases stayed unmatched. The length of the CDR3 is 13 residues. The germline V gene has CDR1 MDHEN and CDR2 SYDVKM. The CDR3 coding sequence is TGTGCCAGCAGTTTAGGGACTAGAGGGACCCAGTACTTC. Translated, it gives CASSLGTRGTQYF.

V and J are TRBV7-8 and TRBJ2-1; TRBD2 matches 11 bases. V shed 1 base and J 0 bases; nucleotides not matched to a gene: 8. CDR3 length: 19 residues. The germline CDR1 and CDR2 sequences are SGHVS and FQNEAQ. The CDR3 coding sequence is TGTGCCAGCAGCTTAGAACAACGACTAGCGGGGATCTCCTACAATGAGCAGTTCTTC. This encodes CASSLEQRLAGISYNEQFF.

The chain is built from TRBV5-8 and TRBJ2-2; the D gene is possibly TRBD1 (5 bases). V lost 0 bases to trimming and J lost 6 bases, with 18 bases between them. CDR3 length equals 17 residues. The germline V gene has CDR1 SGHTS and CDR2 YDEGEE. The CDR3 loop is CASSLAQKAGWSGELFF. In nucleotides, the CDR3 is TGTGCCAGCAGCTTGGCTCAGAAGGCAGGGTGGTCCGGGGAGCTGTTTTTT.

This sequence joins TRBV2 and TRBJ1-5; 8 positions agree with TRBD1. Unmatched junction bases numbered 13, after V lost 7 bases and J lost 2 bases. This CDR3 has 17 residues. Germline V gives CDR1 SNHLY, CDR2 FYNNEI. CDR3 sequence (DNA): TGTGCCAGCAAGGCCCGGACAGGGCAGGGGGGCAATCAGCCCCAGCATTTT. Its translation is CASKARTGQGGNQPQHF. The variable domain in full, with the rest retrieved from reference TRBV2 and TRBJ1-5, is EPEVTQTPSHQVTQMGQEVILRCVPISNHLYFYWYRQILGQKVEFLVSFYNNEISEKSEIFDDQFSVERPDGSNFTLKIRSTKLEDSAMYFCASKARTGQGGNQPQHFGDGTRLSIL.

This clone was detected once. The chain carries TRBV12-5 and TRBJ1-2, with D unresolved. V lost 6 bases to trimming and J lost 2 bases, with 4 bases between them. This CDR3 is 11 amino acids long. Germline lookup yields CDR1 LGHNT and CDR2 FRNRAP. DNA for the CDR3: TGTGCTAGTGGACGGAACTATGGCTACACCTTC. This gives the protein CASGRNYGYTF.

The table lists this clone with a count of one. The V gene is TRBV13, the J gene TRBJ1-1; the D is unclear. V was shortened by 5 bases and J by 2 bases, with 12 bases between the two germline ends. Germline values: CDR1 PRHDT, CDR2 FYEKMQ (reference sequence). CDR3 length: 14 amino acids. The CDR3 region is CASSAQRDNTEAFF. CDR3 bases: TGTGCCAGCAGCGCCCAGAGGGATAACACTGAAGCTTTCTTT. Combining the CDR3 with reference TRBV13 and TRBJ1-1 gives the whole variable domain AAGVIQSPRHLIKEKRETATLKCYPIPRHDTVYWYQQGPGQDPQFLISFYEKMQSDKGSIPDRFSAQQFSDYHSELNMSSLELGDSALYFCASSAQRDNTEAFFGQGTRLTVV.

V and J are TRBV5-5 and TRBJ1-4; 7 bases align to TRBD1. Losses at the gene ends were 2 bases for V and 4 bases for J; bases not matched to a gene: 8. CDR3 length: 16 residues. Germline lookup yields CDR1 SGHKS and CDR2 YYEKEE (reference sequence). The CDR3 nucleotides are TGTGCCAGCAGCTTAAAGTTGGGACAGCATAATGAAAAACTGTTTTTT. Amino acids: CASSLKLGQHNEKLFF.

This clone showed up just a few times. V usage is TRBV6-5 and J usage is TRBJ2-5; possible D gene TRBD2, 6 bases. The CDR3 runs to 10 residues. Deletions cut 11 bases from V and 5 bases from J, with 9 bases between. CDR1 is MNHEY, CDR2 SVGAGI, per germline. CDR3 DNA sequence: TGTGCCTCCGGAGGGGAGACCCAGTACTTC. Amino acid sequence: CASGGETQYF.

The rearrangement links TRBV11-2 to TRBJ2-7, with a possible D match to TRBD2 (7 bases). V was trimmed by 0 bases and J by 1 base, leaving 10 bases between them. This CDR3 has 15 amino acids. Germline loops: CDR1 SGHAT, CDR2 FQNNGV. The CDR3 DNA sequence: TGTGCCAGCAGCTTAGAGGGGAGGGGGTCCTACGAGCAGTACTTC. It encodes CASSLEGRGSYEQYF.

This sequence joins TRBV5-6 and TRBJ1-5, with 8 bases fitting TRBD1. Germline CDR1 is SGHDT and CDR2 is YYEEEE. This CDR3 is 15 amino acids long. Trimming at V came to 1 base and at J to 5 bases, leaving 5 bases not matched to a gene. Here the CDR3 reads CASSLLGQAHQPQHF. The CDR3 bases are TGTGCCAGCAGCTTGTTGGGACAGGCCCATCAGCCCCAGCATTTT.